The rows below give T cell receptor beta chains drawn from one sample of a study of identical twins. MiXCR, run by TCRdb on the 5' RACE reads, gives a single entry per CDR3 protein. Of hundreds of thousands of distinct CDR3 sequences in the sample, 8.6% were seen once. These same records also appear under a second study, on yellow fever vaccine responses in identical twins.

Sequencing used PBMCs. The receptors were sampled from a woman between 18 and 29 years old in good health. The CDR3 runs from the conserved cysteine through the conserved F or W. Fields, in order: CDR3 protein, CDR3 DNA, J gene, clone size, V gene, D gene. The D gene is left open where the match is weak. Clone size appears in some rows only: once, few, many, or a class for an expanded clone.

CDR3 protein: CASSLEPHRGWNEQFF
CDR3 DNA: TGCGCCAGCAGCTTGGAACCCCACAGGGGGTGGAATGAGCAGTTCTTC
J gene: TRBJ2-1
clone size: many
V gene: TRBV5-1
D gene: TRBD1

CDR3 protein: CASSLGTQGADEQYF
CDR3 DNA: TGTGCCAGCAGCTTGGGGACACAGGGGGCTGACGAGCAGTACTTC
J gene: TRBJ2-7
clone size: few
V gene: TRBV5-5
D gene: TRBD1

CDR3 protein: CASSLAAGAGETQYF
CDR3 DNA: TGCGCCAGCAGCTTGGCAGCGGGGGCAGGCGAGACCCAGTACTTC
J gene: TRBJ2-5
clone size: .
V gene: TRBV5-1
D gene: TRBD2

CDR3 protein: CSAQTGKETQYF
CDR3 DNA: TGCAGTGCCCAGACAGGGAAGGAGACCCAGTACTTC
J gene: TRBJ2-5
clone size: .
V gene: TRBV20-1
D gene: TRBD1

CDR3 protein: CASSEGQENTEAFF
CDR3 DNA: TGTGCCAGCAGTGAAGGACAGGAGAACACTGAAGCTTTCTTT
J gene: TRBJ1-1
clone size: .
V gene: TRBV6-1
D gene: .

CDR3 protein: CASSFSPVSNTGELFF
CDR3 DNA: TGTGCCAGCAGCTTTAGTCCTGTCTCGAACACCGGGGAGCTGTTTTTT
J gene: TRBJ2-2
clone size: many
V gene: TRBV6-1
D gene: .

CDR3 protein: CAISEGRRVQETQYF
CDR3 DNA: TGTGCCATCAGTGAGGGGAGGCGTGTACAAGAGACCCAGTACTTC
J gene: TRBJ2-5
clone size: .
V gene: TRBV10-3
D gene: .

CDR3 protein: CASSLSLSSGGYSYEQYF
CDR3 DNA: TGTGCCAGCAGCTTAAGCTTGTCTAGCGGGGGTTACTCCTACGAGCAGTACTTC
J gene: TRBJ2-7
clone size: few
V gene: TRBV13
D gene: TRBD2

CDR3 protein: CASKRFELTDTQYF
CDR3 DNA: TGTGCCAGCAAGCGGTTCGAGCTCACAGATACGCAGTATTTT
J gene: TRBJ2-3
clone size: .
V gene: TRBV6-2/TRBV6-3
D gene: .

CDR3 protein: CSVEGGADTQYF
CDR3 DNA: TGCAGCGTTGAGGGTGGCGCAGATACGCAGTATTTT
J gene: TRBJ2-3
clone size: .
V gene: TRBV29-1
D gene: .

CDR3 protein: CASSQDSQGDSPLHF
CDR3 DNA: TGTGCCAGCAGCCAAGATAGCCAGGGAGATTCACCCCTCCACTTT
J gene: TRBJ1-6
clone size: many
V gene: TRBV14
D gene: .

CDR3 protein: CSVVLRGWDTEAFF
CDR3 DNA: TGCAGCGTTGTATTGAGGGGTTGGGACACTGAAGCTTTCTTT
J gene: TRBJ1-1
clone size: few
V gene: TRBV29-1
D gene: .

CDR3 protein: CASSLRSSYTGELFF
CDR3 DNA: TGTGCCAGCAGCTTACGCAGCTCTTACACCGGGGAGCTGTTTTTT
J gene: TRBJ2-2
clone size: .
V gene: TRBV7-8
D gene: .

CDR3 protein: CASSQVVPGLAGARDTGELFF
CDR3 DNA: TGCGCCAGCAGCCAAGTCGTCCCGGGACTAGCGGGAGCGCGGGATACCGGGGAGCTGTTTTTT
J gene: TRBJ2-2
clone size: many
V gene: TRBV4-1
D gene: TRBD2